Sequencing of this T cell receptor (beta chain) was carried out in a study of blood T cells in healthy people across ages. Study observations and caveats: Strongly correlated with naive T cell percentage was TCR beta diversity. Age advanced and TCR beta diversity per million T cells fell, roughly linearly.

Primed by a sample-barcoded 5' primer and a J-beta primer mix, a second PCR proceeded for about 7 to 11 cycles. The template-switch adaptor, which had 12 random nucleotides, put a tag on each cDNA molecule. TCRdb redid the calling of the 5' RACE reads with MiXCR, one entry per CDR3 protein. Of 800,000 to 900,000 distinct CDR3 sequences listed, around 62% are singletons. Trimming stripped 4 bases from V and 6 bases from J, with 13 bases between. In germline, CDR1 is LGHNA, CDR2 YSLEER. CDR3 length: 14 residues. The study isolated at least 7 million PBMCs from each sample. In regard to this clonotype: Its antigen is not identified.

The source material was blood. The sequence was collected from a young man in good health. The rearrangement joins TRBV4-3 to TRBJ1-5; D perhaps matches TRBD1 (6 bases). The DNA of the CDR3 is TGCGCCAGCAGCCCAAACAGGGTAGGTCAGCCCCAGCATTTT. This encodes CASSPNRVGQPQHF.